This TCR beta chain derives from a study of tumor and adjacent non-tumor tissue in lung cancer. The length of the CDR3 is 13 residues. CDR1 and CDR2 from the germline V gene are MNHEY and SVGAGI. Turning to this clonotype: A junction end diverges from the germline sequence, so it may reflect a read error.

Three rounds of nested PCR, following a modified ARM-PCR protocol, produced the TCRbeta library. From the multiplex PCR reads, TCRdb called clonotypes with MiXCR, one entry per CDR3 protein. Of around 71,000 distinct CDR3 sequences listed, 55% to 75% are singletons. No cell sorting was done before RNA was extracted from the tissue. This clonotype was obtained from a woman between 40 and 50 years old with non-small cell lung cancer. This rearrangement joins TRBV6-5 to TRBJ1-2; D gene uncertain. The sample consisted of lung tumor tissue. The chain's CDR3 is CDSSKGSDYGYTF. CDR3 DNA: TGTGACAGCAGTAAAGGATCAGACTATGGATACACCTTC.